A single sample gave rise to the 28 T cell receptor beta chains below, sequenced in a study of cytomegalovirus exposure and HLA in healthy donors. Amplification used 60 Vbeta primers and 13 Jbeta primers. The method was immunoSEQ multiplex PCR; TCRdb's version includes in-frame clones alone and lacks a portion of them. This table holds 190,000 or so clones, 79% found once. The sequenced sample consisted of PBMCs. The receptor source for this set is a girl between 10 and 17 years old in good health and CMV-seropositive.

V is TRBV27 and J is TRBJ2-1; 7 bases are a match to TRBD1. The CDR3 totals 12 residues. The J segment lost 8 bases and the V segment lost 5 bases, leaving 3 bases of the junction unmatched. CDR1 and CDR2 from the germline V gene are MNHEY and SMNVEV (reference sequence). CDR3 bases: TGTGCCAGCAGTCGCCAGGGGGATGAGCAGTTCTTC. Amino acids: CASSRQGDEQFF.

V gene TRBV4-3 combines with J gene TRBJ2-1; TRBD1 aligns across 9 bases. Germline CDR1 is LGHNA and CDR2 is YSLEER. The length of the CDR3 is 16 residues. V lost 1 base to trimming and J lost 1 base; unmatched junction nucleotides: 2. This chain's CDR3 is CASSQATGGSYNEQFF. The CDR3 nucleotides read TGCGCCAGCAGCCAAGCGACAGGGGGGTCCTACAATGAGCAGTTCTTC.

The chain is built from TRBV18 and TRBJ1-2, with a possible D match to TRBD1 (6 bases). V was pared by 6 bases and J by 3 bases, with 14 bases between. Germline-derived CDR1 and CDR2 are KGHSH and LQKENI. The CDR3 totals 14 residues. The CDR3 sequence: CASSTQGSDYGYTF. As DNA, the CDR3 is TGTGCCAGCTCGACACAGGGTTCGGACTATGGCTACACCTTC.

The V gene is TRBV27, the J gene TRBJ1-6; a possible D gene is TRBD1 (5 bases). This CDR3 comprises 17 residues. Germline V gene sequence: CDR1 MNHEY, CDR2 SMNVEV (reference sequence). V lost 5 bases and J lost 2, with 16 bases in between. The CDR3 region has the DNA TGTGCCAGCAGTATAGGTTCGGGCAGGGCCTATAATTCACCCCTCCACTTT. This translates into CASSIGSGRAYNSPLHF.

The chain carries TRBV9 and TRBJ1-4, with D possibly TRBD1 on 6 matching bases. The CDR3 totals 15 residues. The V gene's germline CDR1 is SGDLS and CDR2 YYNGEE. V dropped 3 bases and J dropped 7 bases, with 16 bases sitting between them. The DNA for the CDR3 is TGTGCCAGCAGCGCTCGGGACAATTCGGGTGAAAAACTGTTTTTT. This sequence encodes CASSARDNSGEKLFF. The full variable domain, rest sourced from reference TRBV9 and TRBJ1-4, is DSGVTQTPKHLITATGQRVTLRCSPRSGDLSVYWYQQSLDQGLQFLIQYYNGEERAKGNILERFSAQQFPDLHSELNLSSLELGDSALYFCASSARDNSGEKLFFGSGTQLSVL.

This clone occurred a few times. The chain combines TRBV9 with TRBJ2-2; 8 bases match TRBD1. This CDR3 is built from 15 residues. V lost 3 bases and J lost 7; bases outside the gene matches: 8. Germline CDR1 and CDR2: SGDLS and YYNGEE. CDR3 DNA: TGTGCCAGCAGCGGGTCAGGGGGCGGCGGCGGGGAGCTGTTTTTT. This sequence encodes CASSGSGGGGGELFF.

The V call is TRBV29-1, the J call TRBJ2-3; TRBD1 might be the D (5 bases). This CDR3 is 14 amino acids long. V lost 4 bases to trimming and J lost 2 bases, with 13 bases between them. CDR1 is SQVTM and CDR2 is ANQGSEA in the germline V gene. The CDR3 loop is CSVALDTSTDTQYF. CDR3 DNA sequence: TGCAGCGTTGCCCTGGACACCTCCACAGATACGCAGTATTTT.

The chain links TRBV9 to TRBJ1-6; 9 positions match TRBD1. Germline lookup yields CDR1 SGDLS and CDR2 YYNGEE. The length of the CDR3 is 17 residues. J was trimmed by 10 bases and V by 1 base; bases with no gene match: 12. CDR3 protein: CASSVSRAGTGHSPLHF. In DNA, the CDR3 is TGTGCCAGCAGCGTATCTCGGGCCGGGACAGGGCACTCACCCCTCCACTTT.

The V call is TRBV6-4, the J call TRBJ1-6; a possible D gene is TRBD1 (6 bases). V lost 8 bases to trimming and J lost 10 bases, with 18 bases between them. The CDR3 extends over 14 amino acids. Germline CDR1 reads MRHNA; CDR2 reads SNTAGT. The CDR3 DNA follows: TGTGCCAGCCGAGCAGACAGGAGGCAATCACCCCTCCACTTT. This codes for CASRADRRQSPLHF.

The CDR3 is CASSQRDGGTDTQYF. Here the CDR3 DNA reads TGCGCCAGCAGCCAGCGGGACGGCGGCACAGATACGCAGTATTTT. The gene calls are TRBV4-3 and TRBJ2-3, with a tentative D call TRBD2 (6 bases). The V gene lost 3 bases and the J gene lost 1 base, with 11 bases spanning the gap. Germline V gene lookup returns CDR1 LGHNA and CDR2 YSLEER. This CDR3 is 15 amino acids long.

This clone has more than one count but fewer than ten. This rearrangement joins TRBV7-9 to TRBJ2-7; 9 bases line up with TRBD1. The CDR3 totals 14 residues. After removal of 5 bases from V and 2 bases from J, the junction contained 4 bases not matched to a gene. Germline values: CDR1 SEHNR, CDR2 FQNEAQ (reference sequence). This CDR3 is CASSTGTGPYEQYF. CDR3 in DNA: TGTGCCAGCAGCACCGGGACAGGGCCCTACGAGCAGTACTTC. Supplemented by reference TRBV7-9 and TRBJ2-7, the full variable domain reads DTGVSQNPRHKITKRGQNVTFRCDPISEHNRLYWYRQTLGQGPEFLTYFQNEAQLEKSRLLSDRFSAERPKGSFSTLEIQRTEQGDSAMYLCASSTGTGPYEQYFGPGTRLTVT.

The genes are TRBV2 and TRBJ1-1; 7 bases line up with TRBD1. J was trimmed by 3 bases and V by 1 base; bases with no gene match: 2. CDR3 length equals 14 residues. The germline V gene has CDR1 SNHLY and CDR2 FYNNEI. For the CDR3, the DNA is TGTGCCAGCAGTGAAGAGGGGGCGGACACTGAAGCTTTCTTT. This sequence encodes CASSEEGADTEAFF.

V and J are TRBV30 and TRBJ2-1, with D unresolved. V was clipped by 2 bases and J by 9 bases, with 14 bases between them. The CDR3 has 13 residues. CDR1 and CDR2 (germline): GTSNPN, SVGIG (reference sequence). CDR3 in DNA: TGTGCCTGGAGTTTTATCGTAGATCGTGAGCAGTTCTTC. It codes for CAWSFIVDREQFF.

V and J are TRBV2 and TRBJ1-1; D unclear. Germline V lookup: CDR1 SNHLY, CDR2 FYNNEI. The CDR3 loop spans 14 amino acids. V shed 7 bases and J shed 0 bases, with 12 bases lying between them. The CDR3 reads CASTGGRMNTEAFF. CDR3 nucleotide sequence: TGTGCCAGCACGGGAGGCAGAATGAACACTGAAGCTTTCTTT.

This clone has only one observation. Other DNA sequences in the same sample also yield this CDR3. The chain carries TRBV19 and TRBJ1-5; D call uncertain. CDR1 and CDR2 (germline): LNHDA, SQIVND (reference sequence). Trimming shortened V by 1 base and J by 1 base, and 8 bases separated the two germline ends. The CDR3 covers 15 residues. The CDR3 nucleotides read TGTGCCAGTAGTATAGGTGGTCGGAGCAATCAGCCCCAGCATTTT. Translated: CASSIGGRSNQPQHF. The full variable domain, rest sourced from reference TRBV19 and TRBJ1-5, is DGGITQSPKYLFRKEGQNVTLSCEQNLNHDAMYWYRQDPGQGLRLIYYSQIVNDFQKGDIAEGYSVSREKKESFPLTVTSAQKNPTAFYLCASSIGGRSNQPQHFGDGTRLSIL.

CDR3 in amino acids: CASSLAGVAADTQYF. The CDR3 DNA reads TGCGCCAGCAGCTTGGCGGGGGTAGCGGCAGATACGCAGTATTTT. The V gene is TRBV5-1, the J gene TRBJ2-3, with D possibly being TRBD2 (6 bases). This CDR3 is 15 amino acids long. With 0 bases removed from V and 4 bases from J, the gap between germline ends came to 12 bases. Germline V gene data show CDR1 as SGHRS and CDR2 as YFSETQ. The entire variable domain, with the rest obtained from reference TRBV5-1 and TRBJ2-3, is as follows: KAGVTQTPRYLIKTRGQQVTLSCSPISGHRSVSWYQQTPGQGLQFLFEYFSETQRNKGNFPGRFSGRQFSNSRSEMNVSTLELGDSALYLCASSLAGVAADTQYFGPGTRLTVL.

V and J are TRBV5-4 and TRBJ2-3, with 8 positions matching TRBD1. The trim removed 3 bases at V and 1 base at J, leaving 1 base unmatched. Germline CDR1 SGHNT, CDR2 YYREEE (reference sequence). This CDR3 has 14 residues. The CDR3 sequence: CASSSGQGTDTQYF. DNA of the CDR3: TGTGCCAGCAGCTCGGGACAGGGCACAGATACGCAGTATTTT.

The CDR3 here is CAWSQGNGNQPQHF. DNA of the CDR3: TGTGCCTGGTCACAGGGGAATGGCAATCAGCCCCAGCATTTT. This sequence joins TRBV30 and TRBJ1-5, with 7 bases identical to TRBD1. The germline V gene encodes CDR1 GTSNPN and CDR2 SVGIG (reference sequence). The V segment lost 5 bases and the J segment 2 bases; nucleotides outside the gene matches: 6. This CDR3 is built from 14 residues.

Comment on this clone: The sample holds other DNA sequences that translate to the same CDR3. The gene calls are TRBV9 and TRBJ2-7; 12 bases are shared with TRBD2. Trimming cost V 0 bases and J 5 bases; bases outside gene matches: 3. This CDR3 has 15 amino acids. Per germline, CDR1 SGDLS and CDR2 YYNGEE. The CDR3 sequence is CASSVAGLAGNEQYF. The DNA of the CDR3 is TGTGCCAGCAGCGTAGCCGGACTAGCGGGGAACGAGCAGTACTTC.

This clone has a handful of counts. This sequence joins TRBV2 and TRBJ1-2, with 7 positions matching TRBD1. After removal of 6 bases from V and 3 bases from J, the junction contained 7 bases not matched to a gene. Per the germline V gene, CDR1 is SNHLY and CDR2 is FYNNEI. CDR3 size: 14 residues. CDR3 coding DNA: TGTGCCAGCAGGGATGGACAGGATTACTATGGCTACACCTTC. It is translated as CASRDGQDYYGYTF.

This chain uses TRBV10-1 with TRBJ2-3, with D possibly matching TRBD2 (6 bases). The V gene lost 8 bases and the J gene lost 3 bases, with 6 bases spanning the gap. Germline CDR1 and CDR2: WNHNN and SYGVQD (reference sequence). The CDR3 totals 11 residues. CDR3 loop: CASRETDTQYF. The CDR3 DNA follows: TGCGCCAGCCGGGAGACAGATACGCAGTATTTT.

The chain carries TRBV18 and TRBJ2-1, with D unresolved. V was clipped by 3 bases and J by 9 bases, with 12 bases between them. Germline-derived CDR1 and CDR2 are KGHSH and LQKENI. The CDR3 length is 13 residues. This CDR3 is CASSPGEIGEQFF. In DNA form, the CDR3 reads TGTGCCAGCTCACCTGGAGAAATAGGTGAGCAGTTCTTC.

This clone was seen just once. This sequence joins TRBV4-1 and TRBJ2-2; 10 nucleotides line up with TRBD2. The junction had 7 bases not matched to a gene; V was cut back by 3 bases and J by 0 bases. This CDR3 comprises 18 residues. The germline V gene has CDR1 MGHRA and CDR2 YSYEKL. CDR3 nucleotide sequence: TGCGCCAGCAGCCACGGGCAACTAGCGGGGCCGAACACCGGGGAGCTGTTTTTT. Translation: CASSHGQLAGPNTGELFF.

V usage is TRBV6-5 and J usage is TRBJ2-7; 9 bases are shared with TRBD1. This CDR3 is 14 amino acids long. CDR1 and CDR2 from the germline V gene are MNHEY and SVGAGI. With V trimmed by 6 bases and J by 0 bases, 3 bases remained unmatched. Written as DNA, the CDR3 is TGTGCCAGCAGACCGGGACAGGGCTCCTACGAGCAGTACTTC. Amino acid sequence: CASRPGQGSYEQYF.

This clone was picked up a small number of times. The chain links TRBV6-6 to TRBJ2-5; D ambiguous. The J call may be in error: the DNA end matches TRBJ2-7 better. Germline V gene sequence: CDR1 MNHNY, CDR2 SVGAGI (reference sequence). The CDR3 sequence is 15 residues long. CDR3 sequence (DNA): TGTGCCAGCAGTTACTCGATTATAAGCTCCTACGAGCAGTACTTC. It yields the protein CASSYSIISSYEQYF.

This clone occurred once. The DNA for the CDR3 is TGTGCCAGCAGCCCGATAACAGGGTTCTCCTACGAGCAGTACTTC. It is translated as CASSPITGFSYEQYF. The chain joins TRBV14 to TRBJ2-7; possibly TRBD1 for D (6 bases). The CDR3 loop spans 15 amino acids. The V and J ends lost 4 bases and 0 bases respectively, with 13 bases between them. Germline V CDR1 and CDR2: SGHDN, FVKESK.

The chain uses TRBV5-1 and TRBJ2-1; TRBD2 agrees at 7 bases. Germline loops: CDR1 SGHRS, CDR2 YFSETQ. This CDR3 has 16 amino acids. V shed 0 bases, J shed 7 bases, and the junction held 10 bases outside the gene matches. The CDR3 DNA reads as TGCGCCAGCAGCTTGGTACCAGCGGGGCAGCGGAATGAGCAGTTCTTC. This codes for CASSLVPAGQRNEQFF.

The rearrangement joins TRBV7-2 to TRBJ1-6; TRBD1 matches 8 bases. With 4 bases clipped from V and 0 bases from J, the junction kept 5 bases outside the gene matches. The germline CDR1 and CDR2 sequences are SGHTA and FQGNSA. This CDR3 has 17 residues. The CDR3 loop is CASSSLTGASYNSPLHF. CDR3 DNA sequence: TGTGCCAGCAGCTCTCTGACAGGGGCCTCCTATAATTCACCCCTCCACTTT.